Each of the 29 T cell receptor beta chains below was sequenced from the same sample in a study of cytomegalovirus exposure and HLA in healthy donors. The PCR ran on 60 Vbeta and 13 Jbeta primers. Some clones are missing from TCRdb's copy, which holds only in-frame ones; the method was immunoSEQ multiplex PCR. The sample lists 110,000 to 150,000 clones; over 60% were seen once. The sample taken for sequencing was PBMCs. All receptors derive from a man aged 35 to 55 in good health and CMV-seronegative.

The chain combines TRBV18 with TRBJ1-2, with 9 bases fitting TRBD1. Germline lookup yields CDR1 KGHSH and CDR2 LQKENI. With V trimmed by 3 bases and J by 7 bases, 12 bases remained unmatched. This CDR3 spans 16 amino acids. CDR3 in DNA: TGTGCCAGCTCACCCACGACGGGACAGGGAATAGGTGGCTACACCTTC. The encoded protein is CASSPTTGQGIGGYTF.

This chain links TRBV28 with TRBJ2-3; the match to TRBD2 covers 12 bases. This CDR3 is built from 16 residues. Per the germline V gene, CDR1 is MDHEN and CDR2 is SYDVKM. V was clipped by 2 bases and J by 2 bases; unmatched bases: 2. CDR3 sequence (DNA): TGTGCCAGCAGTTTACTAGCGGGAGGGTACACAGATACGCAGTATTTT. Translated, it gives CASSLLAGGYTDTQYF.

The chain recombines TRBV15 with TRBJ2-1, with 13 nucleotides matching TRBD2. This CDR3 has 16 amino acids. The germline V gene encodes CDR1 LNHNV and CDR2 YYDKDF (reference sequence). V shed 0 bases, J shed 9 bases, and the junction held 5 bases outside the gene matches. CDR3 protein: CATSRDRLAGGIEQFF. In nucleotides, the CDR3 is TGTGCCACCAGCAGAGATCGACTAGCGGGGGGAATTGAGCAGTTCTTC. Full variable domain (rest looked up from reference TRBV15 and TRBJ2-1): DAMVIQNPRYQVTQFGKPVTLSCSQTLNHNVMYWYQQKSSQAPKLLFHYYDKDFNNEADTPDNFQSRRPNTSFCFLDIRSPGLGDTAMYLCATSRDRLAGGIEQFFGPGTRLTVL.

This clone is a singleton in its sample. The chain is built from TRBV4-2 and TRBJ2-6; D possibly corresponds to TRBD1 (5 bases). Per germline, CDR1 LGHNA and CDR2 YNFKEQ. The CDR3 sequence is 16 residues long. V was shortened by 0 bases and J by 0 bases, with 6 bases between the two germline ends. In DNA, the CDR3 is TGTGCCAGCAGCCAAGACAGGGACTCTGGGGCCAACGTCCTGACTTTC. Translation: CASSQDRDSGANVLTF.

The chain recombines TRBV13 with TRBJ2-7; a possible D gene is TRBD1 (6 bases). The CDR3 consists of 14 residues. Germline V gene lookup returns CDR1 PRHDT and CDR2 FYEKMQ (reference sequence). V dropped 0 bases and J dropped 6 bases, with 12 bases sitting between them. The DNA of the CDR3 is TGTGCCAGCAGCTTAGGACAGGGTTATCGCGAGCAGTACTTC. Translated, it gives CASSLGQGYREQYF.

This sequence joins TRBV9 and TRBJ2-2, with D maybe TRBD2 (6 bases). Trimming shortened V by 4 bases and J by 2 bases, and 18 bases separated the two germline ends. From germline, CDR1 is SGDLS and CDR2 YYNGEE. The CDR3 totals 17 residues. In DNA, the CDR3 is TGTGCCAGCAGCCTAAACGTTCACGGGAGAAACACCGGGGAGCTGTTTTTT. Translating gives CASSLNVHGRNTGELFF.

This rearrangement joins TRBV7-2 to TRBJ2-3; 7 positions agree with TRBD1. This CDR3 has 15 amino acids. The V segment lost 5 bases and the J segment 0 bases; nucleotides outside the gene matches: 5. Germline CDR1 and CDR2: SGHTA and FQGNSA. As DNA, the CDR3 is TGTGCCAGCAGCCCCTGGACAGGAAGCACAGATACGCAGTATTTT. It codes for CASSPWTGSTDTQYF.

The rearrangement links TRBV10-3 to TRBJ2-2, with 11 positions matching TRBD1. The CDR3 covers 14 residues. CDR1 is ENHRY, CDR2 SYGVKD, per germline. The ends lost 10 bases at V and 7 bases at J; junction bases unmatched: 8. This CDR3 reads CATGRDRGFGELFF. The CDR3, as DNA: TGTGCCACCGGCCGGGACAGGGGGTTCGGGGAGCTGTTTTTT.

The chain couples TRBV30 to TRBJ2-5, with 10 bases matching TRBD1. The CDR3 length is 14 residues. CDR1 GTSNPN and CDR2 SVGIG come from the germline V gene (reference sequence). The V segment lost 3 bases and the J segment 5 bases; nucleotides outside the gene matches: 6. The CDR3 spells CAWSRDRGSETQYF. DNA for the CDR3: TGTGCCTGGAGCCGGGACAGGGGATCGGAGACCCAGTACTTC.

V gene TRBV6-5 combines with J gene TRBJ1-1, with a weak D call TRBD1 (6 bases). The CDR3 extends over 12 amino acids. CDR1 and CDR2 from the germline V gene are MNHEY and SVGAGI. With 6 bases removed from V and 7 bases from J, the gap between germline ends came to 12 bases. CDR3 amino acids: CASRTQGCEAFF. The CDR3 bases are TGTGCCAGCAGGACACAGGGATGTGAAGCTTTCTTT.

The chain employs TRBV19 and TRBJ1-5; maybe TRBD1 (5 bases). Trimming removed 4 bases at V and 3 bases at J, with 10 bases between. This CDR3 has 14 residues. Germline V gene data show CDR1 as LNHDA and CDR2 as SQIVND (reference sequence). The CDR3 reads CASSRGGFNQPQHF. In DNA form, the CDR3 reads TGTGCCAGTAGTAGGGGGGGATTCAATCAGCCCCAGCATTTT.

The chain couples TRBV5-1 to TRBJ2-1, with 9 bases that match TRBD1. CDR1 is SGHRS, CDR2 YFSETQ, per germline. This CDR3 spans 15 amino acids. Trimming took 4 bases from V and 4 from J; bases not matched to a gene: 6. The CDR3 reads CASSIDRGFYNEQFF. The CDR3 coding sequence is TGCGCCAGCAGCATTGACAGGGGGTTTTACAATGAGCAGTTCTTC. Complete variable domain (other parts from reference TRBV5-1 and TRBJ2-1): KAGVTQTPRYLIKTRGQQVTLSCSPISGHRSVSWYQQTPGQGLQFLFEYFSETQRNKGNFPGRFSGRQFSNSRSEMNVSTLELGDSALYLCASSIDRGFYNEQFFGPGTRLTVL.

The rearrangement links TRBV7-9 to TRBJ2-5; no clear D gene. The last part of the DNA fits TRBJ2-7 better; the J call may be wrong. The CDR3 runs to 14 residues. Germline CDR1 reads SEHNR; CDR2 reads FQNEAQ (reference sequence). The CDR3 nucleotides are TGTGCCAGCAGCCAGTGGTTTAGCTCCTACGAGCAGTACTTC. Amino acids: CASSQWFSSYEQYF.

V is TRBV11-2 and J is TRBJ2-7; D possibly corresponds to TRBD2 (5 bases). The germline V gene encodes CDR1 SGHAT and CDR2 FQNNGV. V lost 2 bases and J 3 bases, leaving 11 bases between the germline ends. CDR3 size: 14 residues. For the CDR3, the DNA is TGTGCCAGCAGCTTAAGCGGCGGATACTACGAGCAGTACTTC. It encodes CASSLSGGYYEQYF. Full variable domain (rest looked up from reference TRBV11-2 and TRBJ2-7): EAGVAQSPRYKIIEKRQSVAFWCNPISGHATLYWYQQILGQGPKLLIQFQNNGVVDDSQLPKDRFSAERLKGVDSTLKIQPAKLEDSAVYLCASSLSGGYYEQYFGPGTRLTVT.

The chain joins TRBV6-5 to TRBJ2-7, with D perhaps matching TRBD1 (7 bases). There are 15 residues in the CDR3. Germline values: CDR1 MNHEY, CDR2 SVGAGI. Between the trimmed V and J ends, which lost 2 bases and 2 bases, there was a span of 13 bases. The CDR3 region has the DNA TGTGCCAGCAGTTACCTTGCAGGGGGGCCCTACGAGCAGTACTTC. Translated: CASSYLAGGPYEQYF.

This clone was picked up one time. V and J are TRBV9 and TRBJ1-6, with a possible D match to TRBD1 (6 bases). Trimming took off 4 bases at V and 4 bases at J, with 12 bases between the two ends. Per the germline V gene, CDR1 is SGDLS and CDR2 is YYNGEE. This CDR3 spans 15 amino acids. CDR3 amino acids: CASSTPGQYNSPLHF. The CDR3 DNA follows: TGTGCCAGCAGCACCCCGGGACAATATAATTCACCCCTCCACTTT. The variable domain in full, with the rest retrieved from reference TRBV9 and TRBJ1-6, is DSGVTQTPKHLITATGQRVTLRCSPRSGDLSVYWYQQSLDQGLQFLIQYYNGEERAKGNILERFSAQQFPDLHSELNLSSLELGDSALYFCASSTPGQYNSPLHFGNGTRLTVT.

The rearrangement joins TRBV10-1 to TRBJ1-1, with 9 bases fitting TRBD1. V lost 2 bases and J lost 4; bases outside the gene matches: 14. CDR3 length: 18 amino acids. The germline V gene has CDR1 WNHNN and CDR2 SYGVQD (reference sequence). CDR3 protein: CASSEGTGTGQGFTEAFF. The CDR3 nucleotides are TGCGCCAGCAGTGAGGGAACCGGGACAGGGCAGGGTTTCACTGAAGCTTTCTTT.

On this clone itself: At one end, the junction sequence differs from germline, possibly due to a read error. The V and J genes are TRBV5-6 and TRBJ2-7; 9 nucleotides line up with TRBD2. Per germline, CDR1 SGHDT and CDR2 YYEEEE. There are 15 residues in the CDR3. CDR3 residues: CASSFSLAGFYEQSF. The CDR3 DNA reads as TGTGCCAGCAGCTTTTCCCTAGCGGGGTTCTACGAGCAGTCCTTC.

The rearrangement uses TRBV7-8 and TRBJ1-5; D is ambiguous. Germline V gene sequence: CDR1 SGHVS, CDR2 FQNEAQ. The germline V and J ends were trimmed by 2 bases and 0 bases, with 11 bases remaining between them. CDR3 length: 16 residues. DNA for the CDR3: TGTGCCAGCAGCTTAAGTACAGTGAATAGCAATCAGCCCCAGCATTTT. This sequence encodes CASSLSTVNSNQPQHF.

The CDR3 is CASILSSGGYNEQFF. The CDR3 DNA sequence: TGTGCCAGCATCTTGTCTAGCGGGGGGTACAATGAGCAGTTCTTC. The V call is TRBV28, the J call TRBJ2-1; TRBD2 matches at 11 bases. The CDR3 is 15 amino acids. Germline V gene lookup returns CDR1 MDHEN and CDR2 SYDVKM. J lost 4 bases, V lost 7 bases, and 6 bases had no gene match.

The chain employs TRBV7-9 and TRBJ2-7; D unresolved. The germline gives CDR1 SEHNR, CDR2 FQNEAQ (reference sequence). V was clipped by 5 bases and J by 2 bases, with 7 bases between them. The CDR3 is 12 amino acids. The CDR3 protein is CASSPRAYEQYF. DNA of the CDR3: TGTGCCAGCAGCCCACGCGCCTACGAGCAGTACTTC.

The chain has TRBV2 and TRBJ2-7; D is possibly TRBD2 (6 bases). Germline CDR1 SNHLY, CDR2 FYNNEI. The V gene lost 3 bases and the J gene lost 0 bases, with 9 bases spanning the gap. There are 14 residues in the CDR3. CDR3 DNA: TGTGCCAGCAGTGATGGGCGGGGCTCCTACGAGCAGTACTTC. As protein: CASSDGRGSYEQYF.

V gene TRBV5-1 combines with J gene TRBJ2-7; D is perhaps TRBD1 (6 bases). V was shortened by 3 bases and J by 3 bases, with 7 bases between the two germline ends. The CDR3 runs 12 residues. Looked up from germline, CDR1 is SGHRS and CDR2 is YFSETQ. The chain's CDR3 is CASSSDSYEQYF. The DNA of the CDR3 is TGCGCCAGCAGCTCGGACAGCTACGAGCAGTACTTC.

The chain employs TRBV15 and TRBJ2-5; D not resolved. Trimming took off 3 bases at V and 5 bases at J, with 16 bases between the two ends. The CDR3 contains 15 residues. The germline V gene has CDR1 LNHNV and CDR2 YYDKDF (reference sequence). CDR3 in amino acids: CATSRYSLIRETQYF. CDR3 coding DNA: TGTGCCACCAGCAGGTACAGTTTAATCAGGGAGACCCAGTACTTC.

The chain carries TRBV7-2 and TRBJ1-5, with 7 bases lining up with TRBD1. This CDR3 is 17 amino acids long. V dropped 5 bases and J dropped 9; count of bases not matched to a gene: 19. The V gene's germline CDR1 is SGHTA and CDR2 FQGNSA. The CDR3: CASSPVTSNRGVRPQHF. Here the CDR3 DNA reads TGTGCCAGCAGCCCCGTTACCTCCAACAGGGGAGTGCGGCCCCAGCATTTT.

This chain links TRBV6-5 with TRBJ1-2, with TRBD1 identical over 9 bases. Germline V gene lookup returns CDR1 MNHEY and CDR2 SVGAGI. The CDR3 is 14 amino acids. The trim removed 6 bases at V and 4 bases at J, leaving 6 bases unmatched. The CDR3: CASRRDRGVYGYTF. CDR3 nucleotides: TGTGCCAGCAGGCGCGACAGGGGGGTCTATGGCTACACCTTC.

This clone was seen a handful of times. The rearrangement joins TRBV6-5 to TRBJ1-5, with TRBD1 matching 10 bases. Trimming at V came to 7 bases and at J to 4 bases, leaving 7 bases not matched to a gene. This CDR3 region has 15 residues. Germline V gene data show CDR1 as MNHEY and CDR2 as SVGAGI. The CDR3, as DNA: TGTGCCAGCAAGCCGGGACAGGGGCGTAATCAGCCCCAGCATTTT. This gives the protein CASKPGQGRNQPQHF.

This clone appeared a few times. V usage is TRBV15 and J usage is TRBJ1-5; possible D gene TRBD1, 5 bases. CDR3 length equals 15 residues. Germline loops: CDR1 LNHNV, CDR2 YYDKDF (reference sequence). With 0 bases removed from V and 2 bases from J, the gap between germline ends came to 8 bases. The CDR3 nucleotides are TGTGCCACCAGCAGAGATGCGACAGGCAATCAGCCCCAGCATTTT. This translates into CATSRDATGNQPQHF.

This chain links TRBV5-1 with TRBJ2-1; TRBD1 is a possible D gene (6 bases). Germline CDR1 reads SGHRS; CDR2 reads YFSETQ. V was cut by 1 base and J by 9 bases, with 17 bases left in between. The CDR3 loop spans 15 amino acids. CDR3 region: CASSLTTTRGGEQFF. Written as DNA, the CDR3 is TGCGCCAGCAGCTTGACAACCACCCGAGGGGGTGAGCAGTTCTTC. Based on the CDR3 plus reference TRBV5-1 and TRBJ2-1, the full variable domain is KAGVTQTPRYLIKTRGQQVTLSCSPISGHRSVSWYQQTPGQGLQFLFEYFSETQRNKGNFPGRFSGRQFSNSRSEMNVSTLELGDSALYLCASSLTTTRGGEQFFGPGTRLTVL.